This T cell receptor (beta chain) appears in the sequencing data of a study of CD8 T cells in Susac syndrome. This clonotype has only a few counts. CDR1 GTSNPN and CDR2 SVGIG come from the germline V gene (reference sequence). Trimming shortened V by 4 bases and J by 0 bases, and 5 bases separated the two germline ends. The CDR3 totals 12 residues. With random hexamers, 0.5 to 1 ug RNA was reverse transcribed. MiXCR, run by TCRdb on the immunoSEQ multiplex PCR reads, gives a single entry per CDR3 protein. The data contain under 200,000 distinct CDR3 sequences, more than 85% of them singletons. The chain couples TRBV30 to TRBJ2-3; no reliable D call. Sequences were obtained from CD4+ T cells from PBMCs. The source is a human donor with Susac syndrome. CDR3 coding DNA: TGTGCCTGGACGCGGAGCACAGATACGCAGTATTTT. The encoded protein is CAWTRSTDTQYF.